This section outlines one TCR beta chain sequence together with its context. Its antigen has not been determined. No much larger clone exists at a distance of one base, and base qualities are not known. This entry belongs to a study of T-cell memory formation after mild COVID-19 (dated by TCRdb to about 2021). General notes on the study: TCR sequence clusters from the two donors were found to be largely donor specific. Two young, previously healthy adult volunteers, one female and one male, were included in the cohort. T-cell clones expanding and contracting after mild COVID-19 in two donors were tracked by longitudinal TCRalpha and TCRbeta repertoire sequencing.

The run used an Illumina NovaSeq 6000. Using 5'RACE with constant-segment primers, TCRalpha and TCRbeta cDNA libraries were constructed, with sample barcodes and unique molecular identifiers added in the process. Trizol reagent was used to extract RNA from every sample. Library amplification was performed in two PCR steps, and a second sample barcode and Illumina TruSeq adapters were introduced in the second step. The libraries were sequenced on an Illumina NovaSeq using 2 x 150 bp paired-end reads. On the authors' methods: With migec v1.2.7, reads were demultiplexed and then collapsed into UMI-guided consensus sequences. Using mixcr v2.1.11, the UMI consensuses were aligned to TRA and TRB V and J templates and assembled into clonotypes. A clonotype was counted as expanded or contracted only when both edgeR and NoisET called the clonotype significant, with the noise models trained on biological replicates. edgeR calls used a false discovery rate-adjusted p below 0.01 and a log2 fold-change threshold of 1. PCA with hierarchical clustering of max-normalized trajectories of the 1000 most abundant clonotypes was used as exploratory dynamics analysis. Separately sequenced CD4+ and CD8+ repertoires were used to assign a CD4 or CD8 phenotype to each responding clone. The public reads were quality trimmed at Q25 with fastp and then assembled into clones with MiXCR by TCRdb, keeping productive beta chains. CDR3 protein duplicates are merged, each entry listing the most common genes and DNA. None of the V and J calls come from the authors' own analysis; TCRdb made them. For this sample the table gives approximately 560,000 distinct CDR3 sequences, of which roughly 17% were detected only once. The ten biggest clones cover 8.1% of the sample.

Broader findings and caveats from the paper: The detection of some responding clones in pre-infection memory suggests that pre-existing cross-reactive memory T cells joined the SARS-CoV-2 response. Only two mild cases were covered in the study, and larger cohorts including severe cases with pre-infection samples were considered necessary. Contracting CD4+ clones were located mainly in the CM and EM memory subsets, whereas CD8+ clones were found to be enriched in EMRA. The second-wave clones that peaked on day 37 were not confirmed to be SARS-CoV-2 specific. Clones that contracted from day 15 to 85 showed balanced CD4/CD8 phenotypes, whereas a second wave of clones that expanded from day 15 to 37 leaned towards CD4+.

Trimming takes 0 bases off V and 4 bases off J; junction bases not matched to a gene: 10. As encoded in the germline V gene, CDR1 is MGHRA while CDR2 is YSYEKL. The CDR3 spans 18 residues, from the cysteine through the phenylalanine. Left in the record is the CDR3 DNA by itself, 54 bases read in frame from the first base. Ficoll-Paque density gradient centrifugation was the method used to isolate PBMCs. What was sequenced was PBMCs or a T cell subset sorted from them (not recorded which). The TCR sequence derives from an adult woman who had mild COVID-19 (a few samples of this study predate the infection). The sample titles of this study are shuffled in the database, so cell type and time point are left out; the donor was told from shared clones. In this chain, TRBV4-1 is recombined with TRBJ2-2, and 8 junction bases match TRBD2. The DNA sequence reads TGCGCCAGCAGCCAAGACATCACTAGCGGCGGACCCACCGGGGAGCTGTTTTTT. Translated, it gives CASSQDITSGGPTGELFF.